This is a list of T cell receptor beta chains from one sample in a study of cytomegalovirus exposure and HLA in healthy donors. Clones were sequenced by immunoSEQ multiplex PCR, and TCRdb holds only the in-frame ones, with some missing. The sample lists about 71,000 clones; about 94% were seen once. Sequencing input: PBMCs. Source of these receptors: a man aged 18 to 29 in good health and CMV-seropositive. CDR3s include the opening cysteine and the closing phenylalanine or tryptophan. D genes are given only for firm matches. Clone size is stated in some rows and not others, as once, few, many or a class when expanded.

v_gene	d_gene	abundance	j_gene	CDR3aa	CDR3nt
TRBV6-5	TRBD1	-	TRBJ2-7	CASSKGQGYEQYF	TGTGCCAGCAGTAAGGGACAGGGCTACGAGCAGTACTTC
TRBV7-2	TRBD2	-	TRBJ2-1	CASSLASGRGGNEQFF	TGTGCCAGCAGCTTAGCGTCGGGGCGGGGGGGGAATGAGCAGTTCTTC
TRBV6-4	-	-	TRBJ2-5	CASSDREFGETQYF	TGTGCCAGCAGTGACAGAGAGTTTGGAGAGACCCAGTACTTC
TRBV10-1	TRBD1	-	TRBJ1-3	CASSGDRGGNTIYF	TGCGCCAGCAGCGGGGACAGGGGAGGAAACACCATATATTTT
TRBV4-2	-	-	TRBJ1-1	CASIGGGAPRDTEAFF	TGTGCCAGCATCGGTGGGGGGGCGCCTCGGGACACTGAAGCTTTCTTT
TRBV18	TRBD1	-	TRBJ1-6	CASSPGTGLHSPLHF	TGTGCCAGCTCACCGGGGACAGGGTTGCATTCACCCCTCCACTTT
TRBV23-1	-	-	TRBJ2-7	CASTREEQYF	TGCGCCAGCACGCGAGAGGAGCAGTACTTC
TRBV7-9	-	-	TRBJ2-5	CASDRTGSRETQYF	TGTGCCAGCGACAGAACAGGGAGTCGGGAGACCCAGTACTTC
TRBV9	TRBD1	-	TRBJ2-3	CASSVGQGVKDTQYF	TGTGCCAGCAGCGTAGGCCAGGGGGTAAAGGATACGCAGTATTTT
TRBV6-1	-	few	TRBJ2-7	CASSEQYSYEQYF	TGTGCCAGCAGTGAACAGTACTCCTACGAGCAGTACTTC
TRBV4-1	TRBD1	-	TRBJ2-7	CASSQDQRTGGAYEQYF	TGCGCCAGCAGCCAAGATCAAAGGACAGGGGGCGCGTACGAGCAGTACTTC
TRBV11-1	TRBD1	-	TRBJ2-1	CASNVLGTERSEQFF	TGTGCCAGCAACGTTCTGGGGACAGAACGGAGTGAGCAGTTCTTC
TRBV5-3	-	-	TRBJ2-5	CARMGTPKSQETQYF	TGTGCCAGAATGGGCACACCGAAATCACAAGAGACCCAGTACTTC
TRBV19	-	once	TRBJ2-7	CASSPRLRADSYEQYF	TGTGCCAGTAGTCCGAGACTTAGAGCGGATTCCTACGAGCAGTACTTC
TRBV6-1	TRBD1	-	TRBJ2-4	CASSLDRLGNIQYF	TGTGCCAGCAGTCTGGACAGGCTCGGAAACATTCAGTACTTC
TRBV15	TRBD1	once	TRBJ2-5	CATSRDHPGTAQETQYF	TGTGCCACCAGCAGAGATCACCCCGGGACAGCCCAAGAGACCCAGTACTTC
TRBV6-1	-	-	TRBJ2-1	CASSEVSSYNEQFF	TGTGCCAGCAGTGAAGTGAGCTCCTACAATGAGCAGTTCTTC
TRBV6-1	TRBD1	-	TRBJ2-3	CASRDGQGASDTQYF	TGTGCCAGCAGGGATGGACAGGGGGCCTCGGATACGCAGTATTTT
TRBV2	TRBD1	-	TRBJ2-5	CASSVGTGGKLETQYF	TGTGCCAGCAGTGTTGGGACAGGAGGTAAATTGGAGACCCAGTACTTC
TRBV6-1	-	-	TRBJ2-3	CASSVRRDRTTDTQYF	TGTGCCAGCAGTGTACGGCGGGACAGAACTACAGATACGCAGTATTTT
TRBV6-1	TRBD2	-	TRBJ2-3	CASSEQLRLAGGDTQYF	TGTGCCAGCAGTGAACAGCTCAGGCTAGCGGGGGGAGATACGCAGTATTTT
TRBV2	TRBD1	few	TRBJ2-7	CASSLDRRPSSEQYF	TGTGCCAGCAGTCTGGACAGGAGACCCTCCTCCGAGCAGTACTTC
TRBV6-5	-	once	TRBJ1-5	CASSYSRGSNQPQHF	TGTGCCAGCAGTTACTCGCGGGGTAGCAATCAGCCCCAGCATTTT
TRBV9	-	-	TRBJ2-1	CASSVDWLASYNEQFF	TGTGCCAGCAGCGTAGACTGGCTAGCTTCCTACAATGAGCAGTTCTTC
TRBV4-1	-	-	TRBJ1-2	CASSQAPGSNYGYTF	TGCGCCAGCAGCCAGGCTCCGGGAAGTAACTATGGCTACACCTTC
TRBV30	-	-	TRBJ1-1	CAWSAAGYTEAFF	TGTGCCTGGAGTGCGGCAGGGTACACTGAAGCTTTCTTT
TRBV5-1	TRBD1	-	TRBJ2-5	CASSRTGAQETQYF	TGCGCCAGCAGCCGAACAGGGGCTCAAGAGACCCAGTACTTC
TRBV5-6	-	-	TRBJ1-3	CASSFPGHSGNTIYF	TGTGCCAGCAGCTTTCCGGGACACTCTGGAAACACCATATATTTT
TRBV9	-	-	TRBJ1-5	CASSDGSGFRQPQHF	TGTGCCAGCAGCGACGGATCAGGGTTCCGGCAGCCCCAGCATTTT
TRBV11-3	-	-	TRBJ2-1	CASSLNSKNEQFF	TGTGCCAGCAGCTTAAACTCTAAGAATGAGCAGTTCTTC
TRBV6-5	TRBD1	-	TRBJ2-7	CAGSKGAEQYF	TGTGCCGGATCAAAGGGGGCCGAGCAGTACTTC
TRBV27	-	-	TRBJ2-3	CASSLYRDTDTQYF	TGTGCCAGCAGTTTATATCGGGACACAGATACGCAGTATTTT
TRBV9	TRBD1	-	TRBJ1-2	CASSVTGQGAYGYTF	TGTGCCAGCAGCGTTACCGGACAGGGGGCCTATGGCTACACCTTC
TRBV6-1	-	-	TRBJ1-2	CASSKGGAVNYGYTF	TGTGCCAGCAGTAAGGGGGGGGCGGTCAACTATGGCTACACCTTC
TRBV30	-	-	TRBJ2-7	CAWTPDSPYEQYF	TGTGCCTGGACCCCGGACAGTCCCTACGAGCAGTACTTC
TRBV5-1	-	-	TRBJ1-1	CASSPSQGDTEAFF	TGCGCCAGCAGCCCCTCACAGGGTGACACTGAAGCTTTCTTT
TRBV12-5	-	once	TRBJ2-2	CASGLTQTGELFF	TGTGCTAGTGGTTTGACACAGACCGGGGAGCTGTTTTTT
TRBV5-6	TRBD1	-	TRBJ2-1	CASSSSPGQRYSYNEQFF	TGTGCCAGCAGCTCCTCCCCGGGACAGCGTTACTCCTACAATGAGCAGTTCTTC
TRBV5-4	TRBD1	-	TRBJ2-7	CASSPGQGAGEQYF	TGTGCCAGCAGCCCGGGACAGGGGGCGGGCGAGCAGTACTTC
TRBV7-8	-	-	TRBJ1-2	CASRRRWDYGYTF	TGTGCCAGCAGACGGAGGTGGGACTATGGCTACACCTTC